This passage covers 10 T cell receptor beta chains from one sample sequenced in a study of graft-versus-host responses after intestinal transplantation. This table comes from immunoSEQ multiplex PCR, and its TCRdb copy is limited to in-frame clones, with some not included. This sample has roughly 50,000 clones, with around nine tenths found just once. Their target antigens are unknown. The specimen comprised unstimulated CD4+ T cells sorted from spleen or lymph node cells, sampled before transplant. All receptors come from a human donor who was the organ donor for an intestinal transplant.

The chain links TRBV7-3 to TRBJ2-1, with 11 bases matching TRBD2. The germline CDR1 and CDR2 sequences are SGHTA and FQGTGA. This CDR3 has 17 amino acids. With 1 base clipped from V and 4 bases from J, the junction kept 6 bases outside the gene matches. CDR3 sequence: CASSLMASGRRYNEQFF. In DNA, the CDR3 is TGTGCCAGCAGCTTAATGGCTAGCGGGAGGCGGTACAATGAGCAGTTCTTC.

The V and J genes are TRBV6-5 and TRBJ2-7; TRBD1 aligns across 9 bases. V gave up 6 bases and J gave up 2 bases; unmatched junction bases: 5. Germline V gene data show CDR1 as MNHEY and CDR2 as SVGAGI. The CDR3 extends over 14 amino acids. The CDR3 sequence: CASRADRGPYEQYF. The CDR3 coding sequence is TGTGCCAGCAGGGCGGACAGGGGTCCCTACGAGCAGTACTTC.

The rearrangement links TRBV28 to TRBJ2-7; tentatively, D is TRBD1 (5 bases). V dropped 6 bases and J dropped 0 bases, with 9 bases sitting between them. Germline CDR1 and CDR2: MDHEN and SYDVKM. The CDR3 is made up of 13 amino acids. The CDR3 DNA follows: TGTGCCAGCAGGACAGTGAGCTCCTACGAGCAGTACTTC. The encoded protein is CASRTVSSYEQYF.

Here the CDR3 DNA reads TGTGCCTGGAGAAGGCCAGAGTCTTTCTTTAACTATGGCTACACCTTC. This gives the protein CAWRRPESFFNYGYTF. The V and J genes are TRBV30 and TRBJ1-2; D is undetermined. CDR1 is GTSNPN and CDR2 is SVGIG in the germline V gene (reference sequence). This CDR3 is built from 16 residues. V shed 3 bases and J shed 1 base, with 18 bases lying between them.

The rearrangement joins TRBV15 to TRBJ2-5; 8 bases are shared with TRBD1. There are 16 residues in the CDR3. Germline V gives CDR1 LNHNV, CDR2 YYDKDF (reference sequence). V shed 2 bases and J 0 bases; nucleotides not matched to a gene: 5. CDR3 nucleotide sequence: TGTGCCACCAGCAGACTCGGACAGGGAAACCAAGAGACCCAGTACTTC. It codes for CATSRLGQGNQETQYF.

The chain combines TRBV10-3 with TRBJ2-7; 14 nucleotides line up with TRBD2. CDR1 is ENHRY and CDR2 is SYGVKD in the germline V gene. The CDR3 runs 15 residues. With V trimmed by 6 bases and J by 4 bases, 5 bases remained unmatched. CDR3 bases: TGTGCCATCAGCGGACTAGCGGGAGGTTCGTACGAGCAGTACTTC. This translates into CAISGLAGGSYEQYF.

The V call is TRBV7-3, the J call TRBJ2-3, with D hard to call. Germline CDR1 SGHTA, CDR2 FQGTGA. The CDR3 has 13 residues. V was pared by 0 bases and J by 6 bases, with 7 bases between. The CDR3 protein is CASSLTLKDTQYF. The CDR3 region has the DNA TGTGCCAGCAGCTTAACGTTAAAGGATACGCAGTATTTT.

This chain joins TRBV6-5 and TRBJ2-7, with TRBD1 as a possible D gene (6 bases). The CDR3 loop spans 13 amino acids. V dropped 5 bases and J dropped 3 bases, with 11 bases sitting between them. Germline V gene data show CDR1 as MNHEY and CDR2 as SVGAGI. The CDR3 bases are TGTGCCAGCAGTGACTACAGGGACTACGAGCAGTACTTC. This gives the protein CASSDYRDYEQYF.

The chain employs TRBV21-1 and TRBJ2-5; the table's TRBD1 call for D was not verified on the DNA. TRBV21-1 is recorded as a pseudogene. This CDR3 spans 15 amino acids. Written as DNA, the CDR3 is TGTGCCAGCAGCAAAGGGGCAGGGCGGCGGGAGACCCAGTACTTC. Its translation: CASSKGAGRRETQYF.

V and J are TRBV28 and TRBJ2-5; 9 nucleotides align to TRBD1. Germline assignment: CDR1 MDHEN and CDR2 SYDVKM. The CDR3 runs to 16 residues. J gave up 4 bases and V 3 bases, and 9 bases lay outside the gene matches. The CDR3 protein is CASSFRITGGLETQYF. The CDR3 nucleotides are TGTGCCAGCAGTTTTCGAATCACAGGGGGCCTAGAGACCCAGTACTTC. Drawing the rest from reference TRBV28 and TRBJ2-5, the complete variable domain is DVKVTQSSRYLVKRTGEKVFLECVQDMDHENMFWYRQDPGLGLRLIYFSYDVKMKEKGDIPEGYSVSREKKERFSLILESASTNQTSMYLCASSFRITGGLETQYFGPGTRLLVL.